The clone carrying this TCR beta chain was detected ten times or more. Its antigen is unknown. This entry belongs to a study of neurological immune-mediated disorders. General study results and limits: Expanded clones shared no identical CDR3 amino acid sequences across subjects, which suggested private TCR-beta repertoires in all groups.

The V and J ends lost 3 bases and 1 base respectively, with 8 bases between them. The V gene's germline CDR1 is MNHEY and CDR2 SMNVEV (reference sequence). The CDR3 runs 14 residues. 5'RACE with 10-nucleotide random UMIs produced the cDNA. TCRdb processed the 5' RACE reads anew with MiXCR; each CDR3 protein has one entry. The profile shows tens of thousands of distinct CDR3 sequences, around 25% of them singletons. V and J are TRBV27 and TRBJ2-3; D remains ambiguous. The clonotype was recovered from a man over 45 with HTLV-1-associated myelopathy (HAM/TSP). The sample taken for sequencing was CD4+ T cells from blood. DNA for the CDR3: TGTGCCAGCAGTTTGGCACACCGCACAGATACGCAGTATTTT. Protein product: CASSLAHRTDTQYF.